The rows below give T cell receptor beta chains drawn from one sample of a study of molecular identifiers for immune sequencing clone quantification. TCRdb called the PCR reads again in MiXCR, with one record for every CDR3 protein. The sample has 85,000 to 90,000 distinct CDR3 sequences, around 25% seen once. The specimen sequenced was naive CD8+ T cells from blood, with Jurkat cell RNA spiked in. These receptor sequences come from a human donor in good health. Some libraries in this study had Jurkat cell RNA spiked in. The CDR3 runs from the conserved cysteine through the conserved F or W. A D gene is named only where the DNA matches it firmly. Rows may omit the clone size; those that give it use once, few, many or a size class.

v_call: TRBV9
clone_size: few
d_call: .
j_call: TRBJ2-7
cdr3_aa: CASSAGGEPYEQYF
cdr3_nt: TGTGCCAGCAGCGCCGGGGGCGAGCCGTACGAGCAGTACTTC

v_call: TRBV3-1
clone_size: .
d_call: TRBD2
j_call: TRBJ2-3
cdr3_aa: CASSLGLAADTQYF
cdr3_nt: TGTGCCAGCAGTCTGGGACTAGCTGCAGATACGCAGTATTTT

v_call: TRBV11-2
clone_size: many
d_call: .
j_call: TRBJ2-1
cdr3_aa: CASSLWSLSSFVF
cdr3_nt: TGTGCCAGCAGCTTATGGTCACTATCGAGCTTTGTCTTC

v_call: TRBV12-5
clone_size: .
d_call: .
j_call: TRBJ1-2
cdr3_aa: CASGLVIGGQEGYTF
cdr3_nt: TGTGCTAGTGGTTTGGTAATCGGGGGGCAAGAAGGCTACACCTTC

v_call: TRBV20-1
clone_size: .
d_call: .
j_call: TRBJ2-7
cdr3_aa: CSARLPRELPGVLTYEQYF
cdr3_nt: TGCAGTGCTAGACTCCCGCGGGAGCTTCCAGGGGTGCTGACCTACGAGCAGTACTTC

v_call: TRBV14
clone_size: .
d_call: .
j_call: TRBJ2-1
cdr3_aa: CASSQGGSADEQFF
cdr3_nt: TGTGCCAGCAGCCAAGGCGGCTCCGCGGATGAGCAGTTCTTC

v_call: TRBV6-6
clone_size: many
d_call: .
j_call: TRBJ2-3
cdr3_aa: CATGAQASTDTQYF
cdr3_nt: TGTGCCACTGGGGCACAGGCTAGCACAGATACGCAGTATTTT

v_call: TRBV7-6
clone_size: many
d_call: .
j_call: TRBJ2-3
cdr3_aa: CASSLVYTGSSTDTQYF
cdr3_nt: TGTGCCAGCAGCTTAGTGTATACAGGATCTAGCACAGATACGCAGTATTTT

v_call: TRBV11-2
clone_size: .
d_call: TRBD2
j_call: TRBJ2-1
cdr3_aa: CASSAGASRDNEQFF
cdr3_nt: TGTGCCAGCAGCGCGGGAGCCAGTAGGGACAATGAGCAGTTCTTC

v_call: TRBV4-2
clone_size: few
d_call: TRBD2
j_call: TRBJ2-7
cdr3_aa: CASSQWASGEYEQYF
cdr3_nt: TGTGCCAGCAGCCAATGGGCTAGCGGGGAATACGAGCAGTACTTC

v_call: TRBV28
clone_size: few
d_call: TRBD2
j_call: TRBJ2-1
cdr3_aa: CASSLGLAGTNEQFF
cdr3_nt: TGTGCCAGCAGTTTGGGACTAGCGGGCACCAATGAGCAGTTCTTC

v_call: TRBV20-1
clone_size: .
d_call: .
j_call: TRBJ2-7
cdr3_aa: CSARVVGLASYELYF
cdr3_nt: TGCAGTGCTAGAGTTGTGGGGCTAGCCTCCTACGAGCTGTACTTC

v_call: TRBV7-2
clone_size: .
d_call: .
j_call: TRBJ1-1
cdr3_aa: CASSLGSGGAGLNTEAFF
cdr3_nt: TGTGCCAGCAGCTTAGGGAGTGGAGGGGCCGGTTTGAACACTGAAGCTTTCTTT

v_call: TRBV21-1
clone_size: .
d_call: .
j_call: TRBJ1-3
cdr3_aa: CASTTIRDADSGNTIYF
cdr3_nt: TGTGCCAGCACTACTATCCGGGACGCCGACTCTGGAAACACCATATATTTT

v_call: TRBV5-4
clone_size: many
d_call: TRBD1
j_call: TRBJ2-7
cdr3_aa: CASSLGQEENEQYF
cdr3_nt: TGTGCCAGCAGCCTGGGACAGGAGGAGAACGAGCAGTACTTC

v_call: TRBV12-3/TRBV12-4
clone_size: many
d_call: .
j_call: TRBJ2-2
cdr3_aa: CASKPRGVVISTGELFF
cdr3_nt: TGTGCCAGCAAACCTAGGGGAGTGGTTATTTCCACCGGGGAGCTGTTTTTT

v_call: TRBV7-9
clone_size: .
d_call: .
j_call: TRBJ1-4
cdr3_aa: CASSGSETVNGKLFF
cdr3_nt: TGTGCCAGCAGCGGCTCCGAGACGGTTAATGGAAAACTGTTTTTT

v_call: TRBV7-6
clone_size: .
d_call: TRBD1
j_call: TRBJ2-1
cdr3_aa: CASSHRAGGFNEQFF
cdr3_nt: TGTGCCAGCAGCCACCGGGCAGGGGGCTTCAATGAGCAGTTCTTC

v_call: TRBV7-9
clone_size: .
d_call: .
j_call: TRBJ1-1
cdr3_aa: CASSFLTEALF
cdr3_nt: TGTGCCAGCAGCTTTCTGACTGAAGCTCTCTTT

v_call: TRBV29-1
clone_size: .
d_call: .
j_call: TRBJ2-7
cdr3_aa: CSVLWTDYEQYF
cdr3_nt: TGCAGCGTTCTCTGGACGGACTACGAGCAGTACTTC

v_call: TRBV28
clone_size: .
d_call: TRBD2
j_call: TRBJ2-1
cdr3_aa: CASRLAGYYNEQFF
cdr3_nt: TGTGCCAGCAGACTAGCGGGTTATTACAATGAGCAGTTCTTC

v_call: TRBV19
clone_size: .
d_call: .
j_call: TRBJ1-2
cdr3_aa: CASSMGTYGYTF
cdr3_nt: TGTGCCAGTAGTATGGGGACATACGGCTACACCTTC

v_call: TRBV7-8
clone_size: .
d_call: .
j_call: TRBJ2-5
cdr3_aa: CASSYIEGPEQGTQYF
cdr3_nt: TGTGCCAGCAGCTATATAGAGGGACCGGAGCAGGGGACCCAGTACTTC

v_call: TRBV30
clone_size: .
d_call: .
j_call: TRBJ1-4
cdr3_aa: CAWSANLNEKLFF
cdr3_nt: TGTGCCTGGAGTGCAAACCTCAATGAAAAACTGTTTTTT

v_call: TRBV5-1
clone_size: many
d_call: .
j_call: TRBJ2-2
cdr3_aa: CASSLDLNTGELFF
cdr3_nt: TGCGCCAGCAGCTTGGACCTTAACACCGGGGAGCTGTTTTTT

v_call: TRBV7-9
clone_size: many
d_call: .
j_call: TRBJ2-3
cdr3_aa: CASSTRSAAGGSTDTQYF
cdr3_nt: TGTGCCAGCAGCACTCGTTCGGCGGCCGGGGGTAGCACAGATACGCAGTATTTT

v_call: TRBV6-6
clone_size: .
d_call: TRBD1
j_call: TRBJ2-2
cdr3_aa: CASSRPGQERTGELFF
cdr3_nt: TGTGCCAGCAGTCGCCCGGGACAGGAAAGAACCGGGGAGCTGTTTTTT

v_call: TRBV11-2
clone_size: many
d_call: TRBD1
j_call: TRBJ2-1
cdr3_aa: CASSSPPGQGAYNEQFF
cdr3_nt: TGTGCCAGCAGCTCACCCCCCGGACAGGGGGCCTACAATGAGCAGTTCTTC

v_call: TRBV6-2/TRBV6-3
clone_size: many
d_call: TRBD2
j_call: TRBJ2-2
cdr3_aa: CASRGLANTGELFF
cdr3_nt: TGTGCCAGCCGAGGACTAGCGAACACCGGGGAGCTGTTTTTT

v_call: TRBV7-2
clone_size: .
d_call: .
j_call: TRBJ2-1
cdr3_aa: CASSLGPPGGGLNEQFF
cdr3_nt: TGTGCCAGCAGCTTAGGACCTCCGGGAGGGGGCCTTAATGAGCAGTTCTTC

v_call: TRBV7-2
clone_size: .
d_call: .
j_call: TRBJ2-1
cdr3_aa: CASSSGPGVSLSYNEQFF
cdr3_nt: TGTGCCAGCAGTTCTGGCCCAGGGGTGAGCCTCTCCTACAATGAGCAGTTCTTC

v_call: TRBV2
clone_size: many
d_call: TRBD2
j_call: TRBJ2-1
cdr3_aa: CASSEGLAAYNEQFF
cdr3_nt: TGTGCCAGCAGTGAAGGACTAGCGGCCTACAATGAGCAGTTCTTC